This T cell receptor beta chain was captured in a study of blood T cell repertoires in COVID-19. Looking at the study overall: COVID-19 samples collected from the United States, Italy and Spain covered acute and convalescent phases. The analysed material was cDNA or gDNA that came from T cells, B-cell-depleted T cells, or PBMCs.

The J segment lost 7 bases and the V segment lost 2 bases, leaving 8 bases of the junction unmatched. This CDR3 region has 16 residues. Germline values: CDR1 SGHRS, CDR2 YFSETQ. In the original analysis: Reference gene primer amplification gave estimated nucleated cell counts. Profiled with immunoSEQ multiplex PCR; TCRdb holds only in-frame clones, not every one. That table furnishes V, J and clone size, whereas the DNA furnished D and trimming. The sample includes about 320,000 clones, 89% of them seen just once. This rearrangement joins TRBV5-1 to TRBJ2-1; 11 bases are shared with TRBD2. This receptor was identified in a man aged 18 to 30 who had recovered from COVID-19. The sample comprised peripheral blood. CDR3 residues: CASSFGLAGRGNEQFF. CDR3 nucleotides: TGCGCCAGCAGCTTTGGACTAGCGGGCCGGGGGAATGAGCAGTTCTTC.